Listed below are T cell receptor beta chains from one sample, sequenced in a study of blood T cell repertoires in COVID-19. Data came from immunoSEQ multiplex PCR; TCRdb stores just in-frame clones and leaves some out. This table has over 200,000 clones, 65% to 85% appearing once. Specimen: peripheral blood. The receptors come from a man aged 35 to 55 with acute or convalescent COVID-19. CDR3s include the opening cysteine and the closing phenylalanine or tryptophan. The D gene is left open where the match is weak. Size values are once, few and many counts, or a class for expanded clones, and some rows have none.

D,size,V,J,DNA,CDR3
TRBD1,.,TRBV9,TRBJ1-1,TGTGCCAGCAGCCCAGATCACAGGGGGATAAACACTGAAGCTTTCTTT,CASSPDHRGINTEAFF
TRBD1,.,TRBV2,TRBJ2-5,TGTGCCAGCAGTGGAGACAGGGGGCGCGGAGAGACCCAGTACTTC,CASSGDRGRGETQYF
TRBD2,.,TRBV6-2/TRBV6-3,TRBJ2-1,TGTGCCAGCAGTTCTAGCGGGAGTGGTGAGCAGTTCTTC,CASSSSGSGEQFF
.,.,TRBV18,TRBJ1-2,TGTGCCAGCTCACCTAGAGATACTAACTATGGCTACACCTTC,CASSPRDTNYGYTF
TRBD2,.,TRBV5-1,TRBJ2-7,TGCGCCAGCAGTCCCGGACTAGCGGTCTCCTACGAGCAGTACTTC,CASSPGLAVSYEQYF
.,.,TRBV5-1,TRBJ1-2,TGCGCCAGCAGCGCGACCGGGACAAACTTCAATGGCTACACCTTC,CASSATGTNFNGYTF
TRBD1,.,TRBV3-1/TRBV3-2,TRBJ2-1,TGTGCCAGCAGCCAAGATTTCAGGACAGGGGGACCCAGGAGCTCCTACAATGAGCAGTTCTTC,CASSQDFRTGGPRSSYNEQFF
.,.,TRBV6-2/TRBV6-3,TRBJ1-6,TGTGCCAGCAGTTACTCGATGAGCGTCCACGGATATAATTCACCCCTCCACTTT,CASSYSMSVHGYNSPLHF
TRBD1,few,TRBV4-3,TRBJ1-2,TGCGCCAGCAGCGCCCAGGGGGCGCTGGATGGCTACACCTTC,CASSAQGALDGYTF
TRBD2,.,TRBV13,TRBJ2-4,TGTGCCAGCAGCTTAGAAGCGGGAGATGGGGAGGCCAAAAACATTCAGTACTTC,CASSLEAGDGEAKNIQYF
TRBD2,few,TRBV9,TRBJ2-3,TGTGCCAGCAGCGTAGTTTATGCGGGGGGCACAGATACGCAGTATTTT,CASSVVYAGGTDTQYF
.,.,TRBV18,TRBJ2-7,TGTGCCAGCACCGAATTAGACGGGGACTACGAGCAGTACTTC,CASTELDGDYEQYF
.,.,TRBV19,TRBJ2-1,TGTGCCAGTAGTCCAGCACGCCCGGGAGCCTCCTACAATGAGCAGTTCTTC,CASSPARPGASYNEQFF
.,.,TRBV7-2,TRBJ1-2,TGTGCCAGCAGCTTAGTAAGGGGGGGAGACTATGGCTACACCTTC,CASSLVRGGDYGYTF
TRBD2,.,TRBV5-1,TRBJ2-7,TGCGCCAGCAGCTTGGGGACTAGCGGGAGAAACGAGCAGTACTTC,CASSLGTSGRNEQYF
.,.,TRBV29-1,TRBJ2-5,TGCAGCGTTGAAAGGGGCACGGGCAGGACCCAGTACTTC,CSVERGTGRTQYF
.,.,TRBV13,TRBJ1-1,TGTGCCAGCAACTTCCGGGGGAACACTGAAGCTTTCTTT,CASNFRGNTEAFF
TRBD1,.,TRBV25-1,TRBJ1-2,TGTGCCAGCAGTGAACCTGGGACAGGATCATTCTATGGCTACACCTTC,CASSEPGTGSFYGYTF
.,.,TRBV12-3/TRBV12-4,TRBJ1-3,TGTGCCAGCAGCCCAGGGTCCTTAAACACCATATATTTT,CASSPGSLNTIYF
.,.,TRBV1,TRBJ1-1,TGCACCAGCAGCCAAACCTGGACAGGGGCCATGAACACTGAAGCTTTCTTT,CTSSQTWTGAMNTEAFF
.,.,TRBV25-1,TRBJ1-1,TGTGCCAGCAGTGAGATCGGGGAGGGGACTGAAGCTTTCTTT,CASSEIGEGTEAFF
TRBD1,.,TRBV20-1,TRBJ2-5,TGCACCGGACAGGTCCAAGAGACCCAGTACTTC,CTGQVQETQYF
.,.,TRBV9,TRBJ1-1,TGTGCCAGCAGCGCCCTCCTGAACACTGAAGCTTTCTTT,CASSALLNTEAFF
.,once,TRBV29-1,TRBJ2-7,TGCAGCGTTGAAGCACAGTACGAGCAGTACTTC,CSVEAQYEQYF
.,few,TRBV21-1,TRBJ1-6,TGTGCCAGCAGCAAAGATGAAGGGGGCTCCTATAATTCACCCCTCCACTTT,CASSKDEGGSYNSPLHF
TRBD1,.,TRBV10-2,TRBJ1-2,TGCGCCAGCAGTGCTAATTACCCCGGGACAGCGGCCTTCTATGGCTACACCTTC,CASSANYPGTAAFYGYTF